This T cell receptor beta chain was documented in a study of cytomegalovirus exposure and HLA in healthy donors. General study points: Association of a missense DCLRE1C variant with TCR beta V- and J-gene trimming was reported in a later analysis. By a later analysis, the bulk of CMV-associated TCR beta chains appeared HLA-restricted. Per a prior analysis, the majority of TCR beta V segments were productive roughly 87% or roughly 30% of the time.

Germline CDR1 MGHRA, CDR2 YSYEKL. The length of the CDR3 is 15 residues. V gave up 5 bases and J gave up 2 bases, with 14 bases separating them. The PCR made use of 60 Vbeta and 13 Jbeta primers. The method was immunoSEQ multiplex PCR; TCRdb's version includes in-frame clones alone and lacks a portion of them. The repertoire holds around 130,000 clones, roughly 70% seen once, with 2.5% to 3.5% in the top ten. This cohort consisted of healthy bone marrow donors. Points on this clone: Its target is unknown.

The clonotype was recovered from a woman between 40 and 55 years old in good health and CMV-seropositive. The V gene is TRBV4-1, the J gene TRBJ2-3, with no clear D. The specimen was PBMCs. Here the CDR3 reads CASSRLPTHTDTQYF. For the CDR3, the DNA is TGCGCCAGCAGCAGACTCCCTACCCACACAGATACGCAGTATTTT.